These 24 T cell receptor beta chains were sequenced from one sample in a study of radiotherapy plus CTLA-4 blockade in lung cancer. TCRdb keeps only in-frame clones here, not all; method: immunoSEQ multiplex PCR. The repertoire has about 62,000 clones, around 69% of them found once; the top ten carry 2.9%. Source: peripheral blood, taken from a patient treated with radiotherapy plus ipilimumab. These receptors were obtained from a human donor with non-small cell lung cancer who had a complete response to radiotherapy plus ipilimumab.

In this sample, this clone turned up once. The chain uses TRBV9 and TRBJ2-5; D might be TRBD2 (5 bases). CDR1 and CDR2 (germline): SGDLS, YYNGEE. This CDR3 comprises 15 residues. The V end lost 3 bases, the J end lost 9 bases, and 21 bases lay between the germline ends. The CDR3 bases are TGTGCCAGCAGCGAGTATCTGGACTTGCCCCAGGCCCAGTACTTC. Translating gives CASSEYLDLPQAQYF.

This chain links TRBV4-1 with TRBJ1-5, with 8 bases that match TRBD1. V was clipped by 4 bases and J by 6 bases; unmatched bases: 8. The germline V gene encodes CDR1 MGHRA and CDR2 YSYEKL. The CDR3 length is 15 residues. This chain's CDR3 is CASSPGQGDIQPQHF. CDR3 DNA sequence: TGCGCCAGCAGCCCTGGACAGGGCGATATTCAGCCCCAGCATTTT.

The CDR3 loop is CASSPRQGLSYEQYF. In DNA, the CDR3 is TGTGCCAGCAGCCCACGACAGGGATTATCCTACGAGCAGTACTTC. This sequence joins TRBV7-2 and TRBJ2-7; 7 nucleotides match TRBD1. J was trimmed by 1 base and V by 5 bases; bases with no gene match: 8. Germline CDR1 SGHTA, CDR2 FQGNSA. The CDR3 covers 15 residues.

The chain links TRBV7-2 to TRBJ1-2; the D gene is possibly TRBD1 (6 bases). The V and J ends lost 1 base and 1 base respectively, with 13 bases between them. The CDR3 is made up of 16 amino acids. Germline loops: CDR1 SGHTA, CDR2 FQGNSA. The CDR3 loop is CASSLVGGGGNYGYTF. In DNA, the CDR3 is TGTGCCAGCAGCTTAGTGGGGGGCGGGGGTAACTATGGCTACACCTTC. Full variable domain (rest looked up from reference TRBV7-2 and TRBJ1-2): GAGVSQSPSNKVTEKGKDVELRCDPISGHTALYWYRQSLGQGLEFLIYFQGNSAPDKSGLPSDRFSAERTGGSVSTLTIQRTQQEDSAVYLCASSLVGGGGNYGYTFGSGTRLTVV.

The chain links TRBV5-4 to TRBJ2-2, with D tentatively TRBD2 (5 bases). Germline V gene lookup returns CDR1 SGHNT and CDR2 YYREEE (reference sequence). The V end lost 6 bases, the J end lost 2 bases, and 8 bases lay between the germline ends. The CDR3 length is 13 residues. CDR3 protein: CASTGINTGELFF. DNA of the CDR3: TGTGCCAGCACCGGGATCAACACCGGGGAGCTGTTTTTT.

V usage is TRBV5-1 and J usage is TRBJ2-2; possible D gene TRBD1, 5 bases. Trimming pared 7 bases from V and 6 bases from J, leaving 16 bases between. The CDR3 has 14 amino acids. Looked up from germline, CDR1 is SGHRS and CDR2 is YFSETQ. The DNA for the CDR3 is TGCGCCAGCGAAAGGGGCCTCGCTGCCGGGGAGCTGTTTTTT. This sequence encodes CASERGLAAGELFF.

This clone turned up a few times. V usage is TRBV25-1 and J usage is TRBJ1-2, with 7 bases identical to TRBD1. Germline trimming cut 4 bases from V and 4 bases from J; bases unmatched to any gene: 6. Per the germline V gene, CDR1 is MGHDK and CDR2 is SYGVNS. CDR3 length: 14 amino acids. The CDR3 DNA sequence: TGTGCCAGCAGTGCAGCCGGGACAGCCTATGGCTACACCTTC. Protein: CASSAAGTAYGYTF.

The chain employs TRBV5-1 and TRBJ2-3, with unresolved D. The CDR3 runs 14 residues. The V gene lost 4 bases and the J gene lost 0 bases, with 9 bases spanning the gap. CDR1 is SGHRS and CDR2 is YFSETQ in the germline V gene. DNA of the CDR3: TGCGCCAGCAGCGCTCAGTCTAGCACAGATACGCAGTATTTT. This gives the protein CASSAQSSTDTQYF.

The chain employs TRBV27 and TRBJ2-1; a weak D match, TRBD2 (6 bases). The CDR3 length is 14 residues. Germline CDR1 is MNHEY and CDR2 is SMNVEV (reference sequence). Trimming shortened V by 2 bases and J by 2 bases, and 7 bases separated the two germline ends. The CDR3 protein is CASSLAGTYNEQFF. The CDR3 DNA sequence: TGTGCCAGCAGTTTAGCGGGGACCTACAATGAGCAGTTCTTC.

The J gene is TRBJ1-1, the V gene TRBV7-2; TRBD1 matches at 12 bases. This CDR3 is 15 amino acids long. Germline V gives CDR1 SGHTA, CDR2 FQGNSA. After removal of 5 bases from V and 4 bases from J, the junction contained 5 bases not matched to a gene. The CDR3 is CASSGTGGASTEAFF. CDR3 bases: TGTGCCAGCAGCGGGACAGGGGGCGCGAGCACTGAAGCTTTCTTT.

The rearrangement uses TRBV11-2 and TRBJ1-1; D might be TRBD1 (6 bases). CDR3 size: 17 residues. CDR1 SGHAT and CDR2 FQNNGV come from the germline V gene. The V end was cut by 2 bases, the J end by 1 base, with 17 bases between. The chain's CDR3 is CASSLPRSGVKNTEAFF. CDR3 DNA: TGTGCCAGCAGCTTACCCCGTTCAGGGGTCAAGAACACTGAAGCTTTCTTT.

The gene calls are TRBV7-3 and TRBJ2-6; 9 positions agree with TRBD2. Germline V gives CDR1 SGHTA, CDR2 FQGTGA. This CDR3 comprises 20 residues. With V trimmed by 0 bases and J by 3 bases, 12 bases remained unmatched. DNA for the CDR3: TGTGCCAGCAGCTTAACCCACACCGGCGGGAGGGCAATTGGGGCCAACGTCCTGACTTTC. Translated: CASSLTHTGGRAIGANVLTF.

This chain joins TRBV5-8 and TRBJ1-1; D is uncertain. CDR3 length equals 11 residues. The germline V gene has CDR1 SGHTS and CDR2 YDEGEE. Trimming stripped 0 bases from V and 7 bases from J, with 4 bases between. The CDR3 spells CASSLAREAFF. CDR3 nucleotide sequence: TGTGCCAGCAGCTTGGCCCGTGAAGCTTTCTTT.

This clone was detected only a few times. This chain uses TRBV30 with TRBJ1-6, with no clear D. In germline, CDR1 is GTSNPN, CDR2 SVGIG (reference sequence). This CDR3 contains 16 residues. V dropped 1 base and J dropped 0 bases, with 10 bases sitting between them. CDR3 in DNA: TGTGCCTGGAGTGGGGGAGTATACTCCTATAATTCACCCCTCCACTTT. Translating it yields CAWSGGVYSYNSPLHF.

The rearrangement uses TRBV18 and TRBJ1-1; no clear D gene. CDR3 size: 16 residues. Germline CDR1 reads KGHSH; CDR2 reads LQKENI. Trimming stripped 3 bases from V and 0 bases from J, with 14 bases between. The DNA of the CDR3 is TGTGCCAGCTCACCGCGGGCAGCCAATTTGAACACTGAAGCTTTCTTT. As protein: CASSPRAANLNTEAFF.

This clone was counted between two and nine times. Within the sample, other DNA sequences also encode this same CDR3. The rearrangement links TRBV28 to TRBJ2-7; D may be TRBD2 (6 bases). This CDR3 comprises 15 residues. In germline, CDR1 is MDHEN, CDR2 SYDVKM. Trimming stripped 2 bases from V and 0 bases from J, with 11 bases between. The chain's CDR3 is CASSLLLGSSYEQYF. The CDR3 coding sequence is TGTGCCAGCAGTTTACTCCTCGGGAGCTCCTACGAGCAGTACTTC.

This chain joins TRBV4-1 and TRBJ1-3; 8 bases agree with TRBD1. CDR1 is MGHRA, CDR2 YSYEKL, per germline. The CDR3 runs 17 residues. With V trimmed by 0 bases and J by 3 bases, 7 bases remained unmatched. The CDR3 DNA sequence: TGCGCCAGCAGCCAAGAGGCGGGGGACAGGCATGGAAACACCATATATTTT. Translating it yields CASSQEAGDRHGNTIYF.

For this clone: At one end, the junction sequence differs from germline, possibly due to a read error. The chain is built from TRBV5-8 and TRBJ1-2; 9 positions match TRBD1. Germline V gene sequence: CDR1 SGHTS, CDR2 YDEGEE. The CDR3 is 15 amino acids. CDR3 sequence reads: CASSQEVTGGRGYTF. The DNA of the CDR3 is TGCGCCAGCAGCCAAGAGGTGACAGGGGGACGGGGCTACACCTTC. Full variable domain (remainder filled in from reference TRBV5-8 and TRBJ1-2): EAGVTQSPTHLIKTRGQQATLRCSPISGHTSVYWYQQALGLGLQFLLWYDEGEERNRGNFPPRFSGRQFPNYSSELNVNALELEDSALYLCASSQEVTGGRGYTFGSGTRLTVV.

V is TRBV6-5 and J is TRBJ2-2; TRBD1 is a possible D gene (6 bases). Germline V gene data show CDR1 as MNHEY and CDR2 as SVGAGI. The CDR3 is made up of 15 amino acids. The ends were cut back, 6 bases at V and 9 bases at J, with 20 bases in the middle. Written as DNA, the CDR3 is TGTGCCAGCAGCCCCGATACCCACAGGGTCCGGGAGCTGTTTTTT. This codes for CASSPDTHRVRELFF.

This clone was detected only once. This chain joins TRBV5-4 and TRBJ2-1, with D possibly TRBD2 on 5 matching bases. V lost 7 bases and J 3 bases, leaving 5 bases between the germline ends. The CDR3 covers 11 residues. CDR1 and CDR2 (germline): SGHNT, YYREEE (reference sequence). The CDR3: CASGGYNEQFF. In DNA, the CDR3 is TGTGCCAGCGGAGGCTACAATGAGCAGTTCTTC.

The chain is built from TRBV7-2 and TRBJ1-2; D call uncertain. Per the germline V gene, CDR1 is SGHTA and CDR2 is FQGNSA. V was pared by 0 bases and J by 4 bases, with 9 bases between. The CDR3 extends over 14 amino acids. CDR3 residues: CASSLAKGAYGYTF. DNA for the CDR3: TGTGCCAGCAGCTTAGCGAAGGGAGCCTATGGCTACACCTTC.

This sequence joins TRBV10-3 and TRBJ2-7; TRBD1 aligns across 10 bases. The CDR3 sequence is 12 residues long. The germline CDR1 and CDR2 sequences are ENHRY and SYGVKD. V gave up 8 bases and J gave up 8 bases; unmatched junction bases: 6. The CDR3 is CAIGTGELKQYF. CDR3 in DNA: TGTGCCATCGGGACAGGGGAACTCAAGCAGTACTTC.

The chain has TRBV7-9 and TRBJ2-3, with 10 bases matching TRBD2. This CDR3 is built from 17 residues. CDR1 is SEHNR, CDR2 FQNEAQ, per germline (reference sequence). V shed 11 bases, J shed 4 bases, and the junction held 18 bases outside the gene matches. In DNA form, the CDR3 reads TGTGCCCCCAGCTTATGGTCCGAGCGGGAGGGCGCAGATACGCAGTATTTT. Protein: CAPSLWSEREGADTQYF.

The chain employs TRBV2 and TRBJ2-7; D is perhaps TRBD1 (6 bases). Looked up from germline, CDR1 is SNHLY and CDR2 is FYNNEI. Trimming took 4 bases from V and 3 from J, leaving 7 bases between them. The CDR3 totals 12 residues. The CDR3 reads CASSAQGYEQYF. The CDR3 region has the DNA TGTGCCAGCAGTGCACAGGGCTACGAGCAGTACTTC.